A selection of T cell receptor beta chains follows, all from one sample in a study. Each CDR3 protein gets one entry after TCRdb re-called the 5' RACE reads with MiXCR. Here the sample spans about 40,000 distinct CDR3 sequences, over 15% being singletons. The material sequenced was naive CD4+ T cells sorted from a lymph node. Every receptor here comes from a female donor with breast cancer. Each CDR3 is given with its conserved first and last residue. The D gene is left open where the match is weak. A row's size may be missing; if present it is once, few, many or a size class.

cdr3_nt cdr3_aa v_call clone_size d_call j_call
TGTGCCAGCAGCTTGACCTTCGGTACTATTGTGGCTGAAGCTTTCTTT CASSLTFGTIVAEAFF TRBV7-9 few . TRBJ1-1
TGCGCCAGCGGGGGTATGTCGGGAGTCCCAACAGATACGCAGTATTTT CASGGMSGVPTDTQYF TRBV5-1 . . TRBJ2-3
TGTGCCAGCAGCTTAAACCCGGACAGAACCCCAAACTATGGCTACACCTTC CASSLNPDRTPNYGYTF TRBV11-2 . . TRBJ1-2
TGTGCCAGCAGTAGGGGAAATGAAGCTTTCTTT CASSRGNEAFF TRBV28 few . TRBJ1-1
TGCAGTGCTAGAGAGCGGACTAGCGGGAACAATGAGCAGTTCTTC CSARERTSGNNEQFF TRBV20-1 few TRBD2 TRBJ2-1
TGTGCCAGCAGTGCCGCCCGCCAGGGAAGTAGTGGCTACACCTTC CASSAARQGSSGYTF TRBV7-2 . . TRBJ1-2
TGTGCCAGCAGACAGGGGAGGAACACTGAAGCTTTCTTT CASRQGRNTEAFF TRBV5-4 . TRBD1 TRBJ1-1
TGTGCCAGCAGCCCGAGCGGACAGGGGGCTTACAATGAGCAGTTCTTC CASSPSGQGAYNEQFF TRBV7-2 few TRBD1 TRBJ2-1
TGTGCCTGGAGTCGGGGGCCCCCCGTTCCGTACTTC CAWSRGPPVPYF TRBV30 few . TRBJ2-7
TGCGCCAGCAGCCAAGTACAGGGCCCCGCTAACGATGGCTACACCTTC CASSQVQGPANDGYTF TRBV4-1 . . TRBJ1-2
TGTGCCAGCTCACCACAGGGCGCTGAAGCTTTCTTT CASSPQGAEAFF TRBV18 . . TRBJ1-1
TGCGCCAGCACCACCGGGACAGGGGGCGACTATGGCTACACCTTC CASTTGTGGDYGYTF TRBV5-1 many TRBD1 TRBJ1-2
TGTGCCAGCAGCCTAGCTAGCGGTACGCGGGAGACCCAGTACTTC CASSLASGTRETQYF TRBV7-9 many TRBD2 TRBJ2-5
TGTGCTAGCAGCTTAGGGGACGGGTTGGAGCAGTACTTC CASSLGDGLEQYF TRBV7-7 few . TRBJ2-7
TGTGCCAGCAGCTTATCTCCTATTAATGAGCAGTTCTTC CASSLSPINEQFF TRBV7-2 medium-sized . TRBJ2-1
TGTGCCAGCAGCTATGAGATCAATCAGCCCCAGCATTTT CASSYEINQPQHF TRBV11-3 . . TRBJ1-5
TGTGCCACCAGCAGAGACCCCCAAGAGACCCAGTACTTC CATSRDPQETQYF TRBV15 . . TRBJ2-5
TGTGCCAGCAGTTACAGGAGGCAGCAGAATCAGCCCCAGCATTTT CASSYRRQQNQPQHF TRBV6-5 many . TRBJ1-5
TGTGCCAGCAGCCAATCGAACGCAGTTGGCACTGAAGCTTTCTTT CASSQSNAVGTEAFF TRBV3-1 few . TRBJ1-1